The T cell receptor beta chain described here comes from a study of prognosis after radiotherapy for stage I lung cancer. Across the whole study: No patients got concurrent therapy with stereotactic body radiotherapy. Study results and caveats: Patients without metastases reportedly showed TRBV and TRBJ gene usage unlike that of patients with metastases.

This clonotype came up many times. No antigen is known for it. CDR1 is ENHRY and CDR2 is SYGVKD in the germline V gene. The V end lost 10 bases, the J end lost 6 bases, and 15 bases lay between the germline ends. The CDR3 is 13 residues long. Genomic DNA yielded TCR beta CDR3, amplified by two-round multiplex PCR. Initially, in first-round PCR, primers specific to each TRBV and TRBJ gene were used. Using its own MiXCR run on the multiplex PCR reads, TCRdb lists one record per CDR3 protein. The sample includes 20,000 to 30,000 distinct CDR3 sequences, roughly 41% of them seen just once. Source: PBMCs, taken before or after stereotactic body radiation therapy (not recorded which). The chain joins TRBV10-3 to TRBJ2-2; possibly TRBD1 for D (5 bases). The TCR comes from a donor aged 50 or older with non-small cell lung cancer. The DNA of the CDR3 is TGTGCCACCCCCCCAGGGCCCGCCGGGGAGCTGTTTTTT. It specifies CATPPGPAGELFF.